The 29 T cell receptor beta chains below were found in one sample sequenced in a study of blood T cell repertoires in COVID-19. Using immunoSEQ multiplex PCR, the repertoire was profiled, and TCRdb retains in-frame clones only, with some absent. The repertoire holds roughly 330,000 clones, with around 87% as singletons. Specimen: PBMCs or T cells enriched from blood (not recorded which). The source of these receptors is a woman in her 30s who had recovered from COVID-19.

In DNA, the CDR3 is TGCGCCAGCAGCTTGGGGGGCCTACTTCGGGAGCCCCAGCATTTT. It specifies CASSLGGLLREPQHF. The chain joins TRBV5-1 to TRBJ1-5; tentative D call: TRBD1 (5 bases). Trimming removed 0 bases from V and 8 bases from J, with 15 bases in between. Germline lookup yields CDR1 SGHRS and CDR2 YFSETQ. This CDR3 is built from 15 residues. Filled out from reference TRBV5-1 and TRBJ1-5, the complete variable domain reads KAGVTQTPRYLIKTRGQQVTLSCSPISGHRSVSWYQQTPGQGLQFLFEYFSETQRNKGNFPGRFSGRQFSNSRSEMNVSTLELGDSALYLCASSLGGLLREPQHFGDGTRLSIL.

V usage is TRBV5-1 and J usage is TRBJ1-1; D is possibly TRBD1 (6 bases). Trimming removed 2 bases from V and 1 base from J, with 18 bases in between. This CDR3 has 17 residues. The germline CDR1 and CDR2 sequences are SGHRS and YFSETQ. The CDR3 bases are TGCGCCAGCAGCTTTGGTAGCCGTGGGGGCGCGAACACTGAAGCTTTCTTT. This sequence encodes CASSFGSRGGANTEAFF.

This chain connects TRBV2 to TRBJ1-1, with 8 bases lining up with TRBD1. Germline loops: CDR1 SNHLY, CDR2 FYNNEI. This CDR3 spans 15 amino acids. The V gene end was trimmed by 6 bases and the J gene end by 1 base; junction bases not matched to a gene: 7. In DNA form, the CDR3 reads TGTGCCAGCAGAGATTGGACAGGGCAGAACACTGAAGCTTTCTTT. It codes for CASRDWTGQNTEAFF.

The J gene is TRBJ2-7, the V gene TRBV7-9; 10 positions agree with TRBD1. CDR3 length: 16 residues. Germline values: CDR1 SEHNR, CDR2 FQNEAQ (reference sequence). Losses at the gene ends were 1 base for V and 5 bases for J; bases not matched to a gene: 8. The CDR3 loop is CASSLGETGGHDEQYF. The CDR3 coding sequence is TGTGCCAGCAGCTTAGGAGAGACAGGGGGCCACGACGAGCAGTACTTC.

The chain has TRBV2 and TRBJ2-7, with a weak D call TRBD1 (6 bases). CDR3 size: 15 residues. Looked up from germline, CDR1 is SNHLY and CDR2 is FYNNEI. V shed 4 bases and J shed 3 bases, with 16 bases lying between them. CDR3 loop: CASSVGPGAGYEQYF. CDR3 nucleotides: TGTGCCAGCAGTGTAGGTCCAGGGGCTGGCTACGAGCAGTACTTC.

The V gene is TRBV27, the J gene TRBJ2-5, with 15 bases lining up with TRBD2. Germline lookup yields CDR1 MNHEY and CDR2 SMNVEV (reference sequence). The CDR3 is made up of 18 amino acids. V shed 6 bases and J 4 bases; nucleotides not matched to a gene: 12. The DNA for the CDR3 is TGTGCCAGCAGACCACCGGGACTAGCGGGGGGCCGTAGAGAGACCCAGTACTTC. Its protein is CASRPPGLAGGRRETQYF.

The chain has TRBV19 and TRBJ1-5; TRBD1 matches 9 bases. Losses at the gene ends were 6 bases for V and 5 bases for J; bases not matched to a gene: 2. In germline, CDR1 is LNHDA, CDR2 SQIVND (reference sequence). The CDR3 is 13 amino acids. The DNA of the CDR3 is TGTGCCAGTAGCGACAGGGGGGATCAGCCCCAGCATTTT. As protein: CASSDRGDQPQHF.

The CDR3, as DNA: TGTGCCAGCAGCTTTGTCTCTGAGAATGGCTACACCTTC. Encoded protein: CASSFVSENGYTF. The rearrangement links TRBV5-4 to TRBJ1-2; unclear D gene. Germline values: CDR1 SGHNT, CDR2 YYREEE (reference sequence). The CDR3 consists of 13 residues. The germline V and J ends were trimmed by 2 bases and 6 bases, with 11 bases remaining between them.

The chain uses TRBV10-3 and TRBJ1-1; 8 nucleotides align to TRBD1. The germline gives CDR1 ENHRY, CDR2 SYGVKD. CDR3 size: 12 residues. Trimming cost V 6 bases and J 10 bases; bases outside gene matches: 7. Written as DNA, the CDR3 is TGTGCCATCAGATCCCGCAGGGGGCCAGCTTTCTTT. This sequence encodes CAIRSRRGPAFF.

This clone was seen once. J is TRBJ2-3 and V is TRBV3-1 (or the pseudogene TRBV3-2), with 12 nucleotides matching TRBD2. With V trimmed by 1 base and J by 0 bases, 5 bases remained unmatched. The CDR3 runs 18 residues. Germline CDR1 and CDR2: LGHDT and YNNKEL (reference sequence). CDR3 DNA sequence: TGTGCCAGCAGCCAAGGACATGGGACTAGCGGGAGCACAGATACGCAGTATTTT. Amino acid sequence: CASSQGHGTSGSTDTQYF.

This chain joins TRBV2 and TRBJ2-7, with no clear D. Trimming shortened V by 2 bases and J by 2 bases, and 4 bases separated the two germline ends. Germline CDR1 is SNHLY and CDR2 is FYNNEI. The CDR3 is 12 residues long. The CDR3 loop is CASSERPYEQYF. The CDR3 DNA is TGTGCCAGCAGTGAACGTCCCTACGAGCAGTACTTC. The full variable domain, its missing parts supplied by reference TRBV2 and TRBJ2-7, is EPEVTQTPSHQVTQMGQEVILRCVPISNHLYFYWYRQILGQKVEFLVSFYNNEISEKSEIFDDQFSVERPDGSNFTLKIRSTKLEDSAMYFCASSERPYEQYFGPGTRLTVT.

J is TRBJ1-5 and V is TRBV2; possibly TRBD1 for D (5 bases). V was shortened by 3 bases and J by 0 bases, with 12 bases between the two germline ends. Germline V gene data show CDR1 as SNHLY and CDR2 as FYNNEI. The CDR3 length is 16 residues. The CDR3, as DNA: TGTGCCAGCAGTGATCAGGCAGGGTTTAGCAATCAGCCCCAGCATTTT. It translates to CASSDQAGFSNQPQHF.

The V gene is TRBV28, the J gene TRBJ1-2; TRBD1 aligns across 8 bases. CDR3 length equals 18 residues. After removal of 0 bases from V and 3 bases from J, the junction contained 12 bases not matched to a gene. Germline CDR1 reads MDHEN; CDR2 reads SYDVKM. CDR3 amino acids: CASSLWGLTGGTDYGYTF. The CDR3 DNA sequence: TGTGCCAGCAGTTTATGGGGCCTAACAGGGGGTACCGACTATGGCTACACCTTC.

The chain has TRBV7-3 and TRBJ2-7; possible D gene TRBD1, 6 bases. The germline V gene encodes CDR1 SGHTA and CDR2 FQGTGA. Trimming stripped 0 bases from V and 2 bases from J, with 8 bases between. The CDR3 is 14 residues long. CDR3 DNA sequence: TGTGCCAGCAGCTTAACCGGGACAACCTACGAGCAGTACTTC. This codes for CASSLTGTTYEQYF.

The chain uses TRBV9 and TRBJ1-2, with 9 bases lining up with TRBD1. V trimming: 3 bases; J trimming: 6 bases; junction bases outside the gene matches: 9. The CDR3 runs 15 residues. Germline-derived CDR1 and CDR2 are SGDLS and YYNGEE. This CDR3 is CASSGIGQGIDGYTF. DNA of the CDR3: TGTGCCAGCAGCGGAATCGGACAGGGGATCGATGGCTACACCTTC.

The rearrangement uses TRBV3-1 (or the pseudogene TRBV3-2) and TRBJ2-1, with 8 bases aligning to TRBD2. This CDR3 has 17 amino acids. V dropped 0 bases and J dropped 7; count of bases not matched to a gene: 11. CDR1 LGHDT and CDR2 YNNKEL come from the germline V gene (reference sequence). As DNA, the CDR3 is TGTGCCAGCAGCCAAGATAGGTACGGGGGGGCGTTGAATGAGCAGTTCTTC. Residues: CASSQDRYGGALNEQFF.

The chain combines TRBV11-2 with TRBJ1-3, with TRBD1 identical over 11 bases. Per germline, CDR1 SGHAT and CDR2 FQNNGV. J was trimmed by 4 bases and V by 5 bases; bases with no gene match: 4. This CDR3 is 15 amino acids long. DNA of the CDR3: TGTGCCAGCAGCGGGGGGACAGGGGGAGGAAACACCATATATTTT. Its translation is CASSGGTGGGNTIYF.

This clone was detected many times. J is TRBJ2-1 and V is TRBV12-3 or TRBV12-4; D is possibly TRBD1 (5 bases). The length of the CDR3 is 13 residues. The V end was cut by 2 bases, the J end by 8 bases, with 10 bases between. The CDR3 coding sequence is TGTGCCAGCAGTTTATTCAGGGCACATGAGCAGTTCTTC. Protein: CASSLFRAHEQFF.

The CDR3 bases are TGTGCCAGCAGTTACTCGACAGGTTCAAACTATGGCTACACCTTC. Protein: CASSYSTGSNYGYTF. V gene TRBV6-5 combines with J gene TRBJ1-2; possible D gene TRBD1, 6 bases. Germline V lookup: CDR1 MNHEY, CDR2 SVGAGI. This CDR3 contains 15 residues. V was clipped by 0 bases and J by 2 bases, with 10 bases between them.

V gene TRBV27 combines with J gene TRBJ2-1; 10 bases line up with TRBD2. The germline CDR1 and CDR2 sequences are MNHEY and SMNVEV (reference sequence). Trimming at V came to 2 bases and at J to 1 base, leaving 5 bases not matched to a gene. The CDR3 runs to 17 residues. The CDR3 sequence is CASSLPPTSGSYNEQFF. For the CDR3, the DNA is TGTGCCAGCAGTTTACCCCCGACTAGCGGGTCCTACAATGAGCAGTTCTTC.

This sequence joins TRBV12-5 and TRBJ2-2, with a tentative D call TRBD1 (6 bases). The CDR3 has 14 residues. V gave up 2 bases and J gave up 9 bases, with 13 bases separating them. CDR1 and CDR2 (germline): LGHNT, FRNRAP. The CDR3 sequence is CASGLPGQHRELFF. CDR3 sequence (DNA): TGTGCTAGTGGTTTGCCCGGACAGCACCGGGAGCTGTTTTTT. The full variable domain, its missing parts supplied by reference TRBV12-5 and TRBJ2-2, is DARVTQTPRHKVTEMGQEVTMRCQPILGHNTVFWYRQTMMQGLELLAYFRNRAPLDDSGMPKDRFSAEMPDATLATLKIQPSEPRDSAVYFCASGLPGQHRELFFGEGSRLTVL.

The chain employs TRBV9 and TRBJ1-1; 10 nucleotides agree with TRBD1. The CDR3 spans 18 residues. With V trimmed by 1 base and J by 6 bases, 15 bases remained unmatched. Germline CDR1 and CDR2: SGDLS and YYNGEE. This chain's CDR3 is CASSVNPGDRGRLPEAFF. As DNA, the CDR3 is TGTGCCAGCAGCGTAAACCCAGGGGACAGGGGAAGGCTTCCTGAAGCTTTCTTT.

This clone has just one count. The V and J genes are TRBV4-1 and TRBJ2-3; possibly TRBD1 for D (6 bases). V lost 4 bases and J lost 0, with 14 bases in between. There are 16 residues in the CDR3. Germline V gene sequence: CDR1 MGHRA, CDR2 YSYEKL. In nucleotides, the CDR3 is TGCGCCAGCAGCCCAGGTCCGGGACACAGCACAGATACGCAGTATTTT. Translating it yields CASSPGPGHSTDTQYF.

This clone was recorded only once. As DNA, the CDR3 is TGCGCCAGCAGCCGGGCGGGACAGAACTATGGCTACACCTTC. This translates into CASSRAGQNYGYTF. The chain combines TRBV4-3 with TRBJ1-2; 7 nucleotides agree with TRBD1. V was pared by 4 bases and J by 2 bases, with 4 bases of the junction left unmatched. CDR3 size: 14 residues. Germline CDR1 LGHNA, CDR2 YSLEER.

This chain uses TRBV18 with TRBJ2-7, with a possible D match to TRBD1 (6 bases). The CDR3 spans 16 residues. Germline V gives CDR1 KGHSH, CDR2 LQKENI. With 2 bases removed from V and 5 bases from J, the gap between germline ends came to 19 bases. The CDR3 DNA sequence: TGTGCCAGCTCACCATTACCAGGAACAGGGCACCACGAGCAGTACTTC. It encodes CASSPLPGTGHHEQYF.

This clone was recorded a few times. This chain joins TRBV5-1 and TRBJ1-4, with 8 bases matching TRBD1. With V trimmed by 3 bases and J by 8 bases, 15 bases remained unmatched. CDR1 and CDR2 from the germline V gene are SGHRS and YFSETQ. The CDR3 has 17 amino acids. CDR3 nucleotide sequence: TGCGCCAGCAGCTCCACCGGGAACAGGGGGTCACGGGAAAAACTGTTTTTT. Translation: CASSSTGNRGSREKLFF.

V is TRBV11-3 and J is TRBJ2-2; D unresolved. The CDR3 has 13 residues. V was trimmed by 4 bases and J by 2 bases, leaving 5 bases between them. CDR1 is SGHNT and CDR2 is YENEEA in the germline V gene. CDR3 sequence (DNA): TGTGCCAGCAGCTCTTATAACACCGGGGAGCTGTTTTTT. It codes for CASSSYNTGELFF.

The rearrangement joins TRBV20-1 to TRBJ2-2, with 7 nucleotides matching TRBD1. J gave up 4 bases and V 6 bases, and 11 bases lay outside the gene matches. The CDR3 is 15 amino acids. Looked up from germline, CDR1 is DFQATT and CDR2 is SNEGSKA (reference sequence). CDR3 amino acids: CSASRGGSGTGELFF. CDR3 DNA: TGCAGTGCCAGTCGAGGGGGCTCGGGCACCGGGGAGCTGTTTTTT.

V and J are TRBV30 and TRBJ2-5; the D is unclear. Germline lookup yields CDR1 GTSNPN and CDR2 SVGIG (reference sequence). CDR3 size: 13 residues. Trimming removed 2 bases from V and 1 base from J, with 8 bases in between. The CDR3 sequence is CAWSRHPQETQYF. The CDR3 DNA sequence: TGTGCCTGGAGTCGACACCCCCAAGAGACCCAGTACTTC.